Shown below are 17 T cell receptor beta chains from a single sample sequenced in a study of CD8+ T cells in alopecia areata. Extraction of RNA preceded its reverse transcription into cDNA, which served as the sequencing template. The repertoire was sequenced with immunoSEQ multiplex PCR; TCRdb's copy has only in-frame clones and lacks some. The table lists fewer than 110,000 clones, around 60% of them singletons, with around 8.5% in the top ten. Sequencing used CD4+ T cells sorted from blood. The receptors come from a human donor in good health.

The CDR3 DNA is TGTGCCTGGAGTGTTTCTAGTCCCGCTTACAATGAGCAGTTCTTC. As protein: CAWSVSSPAYNEQFF. The chain joins TRBV30 to TRBJ2-1; no clear D gene. Trimming left V 0 bases short and J 4 bases short, with 13 bases between. Looked up from germline, CDR1 is GTSNPN and CDR2 is SVGIG (reference sequence). This CDR3 has 15 residues.

Here the CDR3 reads CASSLAWRDGYTF. The CDR3 coding sequence is TGCGCCAGCAGCTTGGCTTGGAGGGATGGCTACACCTTC. The chain has TRBV5-1 and TRBJ1-2, with D uncertain. The CDR3 sequence is 13 residues long. Germline V gene lookup returns CDR1 SGHRS and CDR2 YFSETQ. The germline V and J ends were trimmed by 0 bases and 6 bases, with 9 bases remaining between them.

The J gene is TRBJ1-6, the V gene TRBV14; TRBD1 agrees at 7 bases. The CDR3 covers 16 residues. The ends lost 3 bases at V and 6 bases at J; junction bases unmatched: 8. Looked up from germline, CDR1 is SGHDN and CDR2 is FVKESK. The CDR3 DNA reads as TGTGCCAGCAGCCAGCGGCCGGGACAGTTTAATTCACCCCTCCACTTT. Amino acid sequence: CASSQRPGQFNSPLHF.

The chain employs TRBV30 and TRBJ1-5; the D gene is possibly TRBD1 (5 bases). The V gene lost 1 base and the J gene lost 1 base, with 8 bases spanning the gap. The germline gives CDR1 GTSNPN, CDR2 SVGIG (reference sequence). The CDR3 has 14 amino acids. As DNA, the CDR3 is TGTGCCTGGAGTGAAGGACACAGCAATCAGCCCCAGCATTTT. This translates into CAWSEGHSNQPQHF.

V gene TRBV7-9 combines with J gene TRBJ2-1; D is undetermined. CDR1 SEHNR and CDR2 FQNEAQ come from the germline V gene (reference sequence). The CDR3 runs 15 residues. Trimming shortened V by 2 bases and J by 6 bases, and 14 bases separated the two germline ends. The CDR3 is CASSLLLAGPNEQFF. For the CDR3, the DNA is TGTGCCAGCAGCTTACTCCTCGCCGGGCCCAATGAGCAGTTCTTC.

The gene calls are TRBV20-1 and TRBJ2-7, with a tentative D call TRBD1 (6 bases). The germline V gene has CDR1 DFQATT and CDR2 SNEGSKA (reference sequence). The CDR3 sequence is 11 residues long. The V and J ends lost 2 bases and 6 bases respectively, with 8 bases between them. The CDR3 region is CSARPRGEQYF. CDR3 sequence (DNA): TGCAGTGCTAGACCCAGGGGCGAGCAGTACTTC.

V and J are TRBV7-9 and TRBJ1-5, with a tentative D call TRBD1 (6 bases). This CDR3 has 16 amino acids. V dropped 1 base and J dropped 4 bases, with 14 bases sitting between them. Germline CDR1 and CDR2: SEHNR and FQNEAQ (reference sequence). As DNA, the CDR3 is TGTGCCAGCAGCTTAGACGGCGGGGGCCTGAATCAGCCCCAGCATTTT. It encodes CASSLDGGGLNQPQHF.

The chain links TRBV5-1 to TRBJ1-6, with D possibly matching TRBD1 (6 bases). Germline V gives CDR1 SGHRS, CDR2 YFSETQ. This CDR3 region has 14 residues. Deletions cut 3 bases from V and 8 bases from J, with 12 bases between. The CDR3 region has the DNA TGCGCCAGCAGCTCCGACAGGCGAGATTCACCCCTCCACTTT. It codes for CASSSDRRDSPLHF. The full variable domain, rest sourced from reference TRBV5-1 and TRBJ1-6, is KAGVTQTPRYLIKTRGQQVTLSCSPISGHRSVSWYQQTPGQGLQFLFEYFSETQRNKGNFPGRFSGRQFSNSRSEMNVSTLELGDSALYLCASSSDRRDSPLHFGNGTRLTVT.

CDR3 in amino acids: CASSEEWVLGQPQHF. The CDR3 DNA follows: TGTGCCAGCAGTGAAGAGTGGGTTTTAGGACAGCCCCAGCATTTT. V gene TRBV2 combines with J gene TRBJ1-5; D is unresolved. V was shortened by 1 base and J by 7 bases, with 14 bases between the two germline ends. From germline, CDR1 is SNHLY and CDR2 FYNNEI. This CDR3 is built from 15 residues.

The chain couples TRBV7-8 to TRBJ1-1, with TRBD1 identical over 7 bases. The germline CDR1 and CDR2 sequences are SGHVS and FQNEAQ. The CDR3 runs to 17 residues. The J segment lost 0 bases and the V segment lost 1 base, leaving 8 bases of the junction unmatched. The CDR3 DNA is TGTGCCAGCAGCTTAGGAACGGGACAGCCTATGAACACTGAAGCTTTCTTT. This translates into CASSLGTGQPMNTEAFF.

This chain links TRBV5-4 with TRBJ1-1, with D perhaps matching TRBD1 (5 bases). The CDR3 totals 14 residues. V was cut by 0 bases and J by 8 bases, with 14 bases left in between. Germline-derived CDR1 and CDR2 are SGHNT and YYREEE (reference sequence). CDR3 in amino acids: CASSLAVDSQEAFF. The CDR3 coding sequence is TGTGCCAGCAGCTTGGCGGTCGACAGCCAAGAAGCTTTCTTT.

The rearrangement uses TRBV2 and TRBJ2-4; TRBD1 matches 12 bases. This CDR3 has 14 residues. Germline CDR1 SNHLY, CDR2 FYNNEI. After removal of 4 bases from V and 11 bases from J, the junction contained 6 bases not matched to a gene. In DNA, the CDR3 is TGTGCCAGCAGTGGGGGGACAGGGGGCCGCCTTCAGTACTTC. This gives the protein CASSGGTGGRLQYF. The variable domain in full, completed from reference TRBV2 and TRBJ2-4, reads EPEVTQTPSHQVTQMGQEVILRCVPISNHLYFYWYRQILGQKVEFLVSFYNNEISEKSEIFDDQFSVERPDGSNFTLKIRSTKLEDSAMYFCASSGGTGGRLQYFGAGTRLSVL.

This chain joins TRBV5-1 and TRBJ2-3; tentative D call: TRBD1 (6 bases). V shed 5 bases and J shed 3 bases, with 16 bases lying between them. The CDR3 runs to 15 residues. Germline values: CDR1 SGHRS, CDR2 YFSETQ. CDR3 loop: CASSRAQGTTDTQYF. CDR3 sequence (DNA): TGCGCCAGCAGTCGGGCCCAGGGGACAACAGATACGCAGTATTTT.

To note about this clone: One end of the junction does not line up with germline, which may come from a read error. The chain has TRBV30 and TRBJ2-7; 7 positions match TRBD1. Germline V lookup: CDR1 GTSNPN, CDR2 SVGIG (reference sequence). The CDR3 spans 13 residues. The CDR3, as DNA: TGTGCCTGGAGGGTTACAGGGGCCCACGAGCAGAACTTC. It encodes CAWRVTGAHEQNF.

The chain uses TRBV28 and TRBJ1-4; 7 bases line up with TRBD1. This CDR3 has 14 amino acids. Germline CDR1 and CDR2: MDHEN and SYDVKM. V lost 3 bases and J lost 8; bases outside the gene matches: 6. Written as DNA, the CDR3 is TGTGCCAGCAGTTTTCAGGGGGTTAAGGAAAAACTGTTTTTT. Protein product: CASSFQGVKEKLFF.

The chain combines TRBV6-5 with TRBJ1-3; no clear D gene. The germline V gene encodes CDR1 MNHEY and CDR2 SVGAGI. V lost 0 bases, J lost 0 bases, and 9 bases lay in between. CDR3 length: 16 residues. The CDR3 DNA sequence: TGTGCCAGCAGTTACTCGAGAGATCGCTCTGGAAACACCATATATTTT. Protein product: CASSYSRDRSGNTIYF.

This clone was seen a handful of times. The chain carries TRBV6-6 and TRBJ1-2; D ambiguous. The V gene lost 5 bases and the J gene lost 7 bases, with 8 bases spanning the gap. The CDR3 contains 11 residues. Germline values: CDR1 MNHNY, CDR2 SVGAGI (reference sequence). The CDR3 reads CASSQYSGYTF. In nucleotides, the CDR3 is TGTGCCAGCAGTCAATATAGTGGCTACACCTTC.